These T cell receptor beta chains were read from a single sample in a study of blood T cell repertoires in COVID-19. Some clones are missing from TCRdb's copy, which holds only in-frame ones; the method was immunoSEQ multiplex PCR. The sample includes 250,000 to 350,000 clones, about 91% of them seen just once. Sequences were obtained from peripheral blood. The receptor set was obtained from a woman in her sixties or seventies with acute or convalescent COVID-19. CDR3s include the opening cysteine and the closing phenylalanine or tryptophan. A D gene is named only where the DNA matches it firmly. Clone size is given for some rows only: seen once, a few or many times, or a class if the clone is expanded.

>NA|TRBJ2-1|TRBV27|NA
TGTGCCAGCAGTTTCGACTCAGTCTATGAGCAGTTCTTC
CASSFDSVYEQFF
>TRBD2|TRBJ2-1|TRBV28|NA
TGTGCCAGCGTGACTAGCGGGGTACACAATGAGCAGTTCTTC
CASVTSGVHNEQFF
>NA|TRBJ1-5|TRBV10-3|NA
TGTGCCATCAGTGACAGTCAAGGCAATCAGCCCCAGCATTTT
CAISDSQGNQPQHF
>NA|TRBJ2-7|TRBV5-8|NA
TGTGCCAGCAGCTTGGCTGGACAGCGACCTCGTAGCTCCTACGAGCAGTACTTC
CASSLAGQRPRSSYEQYF
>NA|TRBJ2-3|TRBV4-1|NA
TGCGCCAGCAGCCAAGGCCCCTTCCCCTCGGGGGATACGCAGTATTTT
CASSQGPFPSGDTQYF
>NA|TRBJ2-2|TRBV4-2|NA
TGTGCCAGCAGCCTTACAGCGAACACCGGGGAGCTGTTTTTT
CASSLTANTGELFF
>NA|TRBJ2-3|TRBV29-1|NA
TGCAGCGTTGAGACCCAACAGGGCCCGACTTACACAGATACGCAGTATTTT
CSVETQQGPTYTDTQYF
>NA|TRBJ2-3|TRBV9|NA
TGTGCCAGCAGCCCCAGACAGGCCGTTAGCACAGATACGCAGTATTTT
CASSPRQAVSTDTQYF
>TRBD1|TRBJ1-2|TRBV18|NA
TGTGCCAGCTCCGACAGGGGCAAACTCGGCTACACCTTC
CASSDRGKLGYTF
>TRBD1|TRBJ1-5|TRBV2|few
TGTGCCAGCAGTCCACAGGGGGCGCGGGAACAGCCCCAGCATTTT
CASSPQGAREQPQHF
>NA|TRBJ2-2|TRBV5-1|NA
TGCGCCAGCAGCTCGGCGGTTGGGGGGGCGACCGCCGGGGAGCTGTTTTTT
CASSSAVGGATAGELFF
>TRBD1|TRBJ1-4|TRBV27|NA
TGTGCCAGCAGGACAGGGGGTGGGGAAAAACTGTTTTTT
CASRTGGGEKLFF
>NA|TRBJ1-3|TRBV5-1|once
TGCGCCAGCAGCTTGGGAGGAGGACGCCTCTCTGGAAACACCATATATTTT
CASSLGGGRLSGNTIYF